This T cell receptor (beta chain) was documented in a study of identical twins. CDR3 length: 15 amino acids. Losses at the gene ends were 6 bases for V and 2 bases for J; bases not matched to a gene: 6. Each CDR3 protein is one row after TCRdb ran MiXCR on the 5' RACE reads. Here the sample spans about 200,000 distinct CDR3 sequences, about 16% being singletons. Another study also made use of these data, one on T cells expressing NK-cell markers.

The sequencing sample was made of CD8+ T cells sorted from blood. The TCR was taken from a woman between 18 and 29 years old in good health. This rearrangement joins TRBV12-3 or TRBV12-4 to TRBJ1-2; 10 bases map to TRBD1. The CDR3: CASSQPTGGNYGYTF. For the CDR3, the DNA is TGTGCCAGCAGCCAACCGACAGGGGGCAACTATGGCTACACCTTC.